This T cell receptor (beta chain) was recorded in a study of blood T cell repertoires in COVID-19. The CDR3 loop spans 16 amino acids. Trimming cost V 2 bases and J 4 bases; bases outside gene matches: 7. Generated by immunoSEQ multiplex PCR, the TCRdb table keeps only in-frame clones and is missing some. The data contain roughly 290,000 clones, 87% of them seen just once; the ten biggest clones take up approximately 6%. The TCR comes from a woman between 35 and 50 years old who had recovered from COVID-19. Sequenced input: PBMCs or T cells enriched from blood (not recorded which). This chain joins TRBV23-1 and TRBJ1-5, with TRBD1 matching over 8 bases. TRBV23-1 is designated an ORF whose function remains uncertain. CDR3 protein: CASSQIWTGPNQPQHF. For the CDR3, the DNA is TGCGCCAGCAGTCAAATCTGGACAGGGCCGAATCAGCCCCAGCATTTT.